This is a list of T cell receptor beta chains from one sample in a study of early T cells in non-severe SARS-CoV-2 infection. Each CDR3 protein is one row after TCRdb ran MiXCR on the 5' RACE reads. The sample holds 120,000 or so distinct CDR3 sequences, roughly an eighth seen once. The sample in question was whole blood, obtained at baseline. Receptors originate from an adult who was a healthcare worker with PCR-confirmed SARS-CoV-2 infection or an uninfected control (not recorded which). Both conserved end residues are part of each CDR3. The D gene is left open where the match is weak. Size is omitted from some rows. Given values are once, few, many or a class for expanded clones.

v_call,d_call,clone_size,j_call,cdr3_aa,cdr3_nt
TRBV6-5,TRBD1,few,TRBJ1-5,CASSPDRAGNQPQHF,TGTGCCAGCAGCCCCGACAGGGCTGGGAATCAGCCCCAGCATTTT
TRBV12-3/TRBV12-4,.,.,TRBJ2-1,CASSLGFVTYNEQFF,TGTGCCAGCAGTTTAGGGTTCGTTACCTACAATGAGCAGTTCTTC
TRBV18,.,.,TRBJ2-7,CASSPGQPPYEQYF,TGTGCCAGCTCACCCGGACAGCCGCCCTACGAGCAGTACTTC
TRBV20-1,.,many,TRBJ2-3,CSARGVAPDTQYF,TGCAGTGCTAGGGGGGTAGCACCAGATACGCAGTATTTT
TRBV29-1,.,.,TRBJ1-1,CSAEQDRGRTEAFF,TGCAGCGCTGAACAGGATCGGGGAAGGACTGAAGCTTTCTTT
TRBV28,.,.,TRBJ2-7,CASSYPTFSEQYF,TGTGCCAGCAGTTACCCAACATTTAGCGAGCAGTACTTC
TRBV29-1,.,few,TRBJ2-7,CSVGQRGYEQYF,TGCAGCGTTGGACAGAGGGGATACGAGCAGTACTTC
TRBV11-2,.,.,TRBJ1-1,CASSLFGARRAFF,TGTGCCAGCAGCTTATTCGGGGCAAGAAGAGCTTTCTTT
TRBV12-3/TRBV12-4,.,many,TRBJ1-2,CASSLLNYGYTF,TGTGCCAGCAGTTTACTTAACTATGGCTACACCTTC
TRBV4-1,TRBD1,few,TRBJ2-3,CASSHAHRGSTDTQYF,TGCGCCAGCAGCCATGCACACAGGGGAAGCACAGATACGCAGTATTTT
TRBV11-3,.,many,TRBJ2-1,CASSLSGMYNEQFF,TGTGCCAGCAGCTTATCGGGCATGTACAATGAGCAGTTCTTC
TRBV7-8,.,.,TRBJ1-3,CASSLNSGNTIYF,TGTGCCAGCAGCTTGAACTCTGGAAACACCATATATTTT
TRBV28,.,many,TRBJ2-6,CASSLQAGSSGANVLTF,TGTGCCAGCAGTTTACAGGCCGGATCCTCTGGGGCCAACGTCCTGACTTTC
TRBV20-1,.,.,TRBJ2-1,CSAREGRWREQFF,TGCAGTGCTAGAGAGGGTAGATGGCGTGAGCAGTTCTTC
TRBV7-6,.,.,TRBJ2-2,CASSRVVLNTGELFF,TGTGCCAGCAGCCGCGTAGTGCTCAACACCGGGGAGCTGTTTTTT
TRBV9,.,few,TRBJ1-6,CASSEQQEGYNSPLHF,TGTGCCAGCAGCGAGCAACAGGAGGGATATAATTCACCCCTCCACTTT
TRBV27,.,.,TRBJ1-5,CASSLVAFSQPQHF,TGTGCCAGCAGTTTAGTGGCATTTAGTCAGCCCCAGCATTTT
TRBV13,.,.,TRBJ2-5,CASSLGAARIKTQYF,TGTGCCAGCAGCTTGGGGGCAGCCCGAATAAAGACCCAGTACTTC
TRBV27,.,few,TRBJ2-7,CASTRGGSLDEQYF,TGTGCCAGCACCAGGGGGGGCAGCCTGGACGAGCAGTACTTC
TRBV28,.,many,TRBJ1-5,CASSLGSWNQPQHF,TGTGCCAGCAGTTTAGGCAGCTGGAATCAGCCCCAGCATTTT
TRBV27,TRBD2,.,TRBJ2-3,CASSLIGGTDTQYF,TGTGCCAGCAGTTTAATCGGGGGGACAGATACGCAGTATTTT
TRBV29-1,.,.,TRBJ1-2,CSVDVPGDTF,TGCAGCGTTGACGTACCCGGGGACACCTTC
TRBV14,TRBD1,.,TRBJ2-5,CASSQNRGQETQYF,TGTGCCAGCAGCCAGAACAGGGGGCAAGAGACCCAGTACTTC
TRBV29-1,.,.,TRBJ1-1,CSINFPSLDTEAFF,TGCAGCATTAATTTCCCCTCCCTCGACACTGAAGCTTTCTTT
TRBV5-1,.,few,TRBJ2-5,CASSFQKTQYF,TGCGCCAGCAGCTTCCAGAAGACCCAGTACTTC
TRBV6-6,.,many,TRBJ1-3,CASSYLGGLAGNTIYF,TGTGCCAGCAGTTACTTGGGAGGGCTTGCTGGAAACACCATATATTTT
TRBV11-3,.,few,TRBJ1-2,CASSSPLRGRNGYTF,TGTGCCAGCAGCTCTCCTCTCCGAGGCCGCAATGGCTACACCTTC
TRBV15,.,.,TRBJ2-2,CATSRDSGIGELFF,TGTGCCACCAGCAGAGATTCAGGGATCGGGGAGCTGTTTTTT
TRBV5-4,TRBD1,.,TRBJ1-1,CASSSPRQGAREAFF,TGTGCCAGCAGCTCCCCTCGACAGGGGGCTAGGGAAGCTTTCTTT
TRBV6-5,.,.,TRBJ2-1,CANSQPQGSEQFF,TGTGCCAACAGTCAGCCCCAAGGCAGTGAGCAGTTCTTC
TRBV11-2,.,.,TRBJ1-1,CASSPRGGSLNTEAFF,TGTGCCAGCAGCCCGAGGGGGGGAAGTTTGAACACTGAAGCTTTCTTT
TRBV29-1,TRBD2,few,TRBJ2-1,CSERSGKGYNEQFF,TGCAGCGAGCGGAGCGGGAAGGGGTACAATGAGCAGTTCTTC
TRBV7-6,.,few,TRBJ2-7,CASSLSQVVGEQYF,TGTGCCAGCAGCTTGTCACAGGTTGTTGGCGAGCAGTACTTC
TRBV7-9,TRBD1,few,TRBJ2-2,CASSPPTGSTGELFF,TGTGCCAGCAGCCCACCGACAGGGAGTACCGGGGAGCTGTTTTTT
TRBV4-1,TRBD2,few,TRBJ2-7,CASSPSARGAYEQYF,TGCGCCAGCAGCCCGTCGGCCCGGGGGGCCTACGAGCAGTACTTC
TRBV5-1,.,many,TRBJ1-4,CASSSGTATNEKLFF,TGCGCCAGCAGCTCCGGGACGGCAACTAATGAAAAACTGTTTTTT
TRBV20-1,TRBD2,.,TRBJ2-1,CSANPRFGLAGAPYNEQFF,TGCAGTGCCAACCCCCGCTTTGGACTAGCGGGAGCCCCCTACAATGAGCAGTTCTTC
TRBV6-5,.,.,TRBJ1-4,CASSYSSVGGGEKLFF,TGTGCCAGCAGTTACTCCTCGGTCGGGGGAGGTGAAAAACTGTTTTTT
TRBV5-1,.,few,TRBJ2-2,CASRGVTGSGTGELFF,TGCGCCAGCAGGGGAGTAACAGGGAGCGGGACCGGGGAGCTGTTTTTT
TRBV6-1,TRBD1,many,TRBJ1-5,CASSRDRGRQPQHF,TGTGCCAGCAGTCGGGACAGGGGGAGGCAGCCCCAGCATTTT
TRBV2,.,few,TRBJ2-7,CASSEPRGSYEQYF,TGTGCCAGCAGTGAACCCAGGGGATCCTACGAGCAGTACTTC
TRBV6-5,TRBD2,few,TRBJ2-5,CASRLAGDPETQYF,TGTGCCAGCAGACTAGCGGGAGATCCGGAGACCCAGTACTTC
TRBV20-1,.,few,TRBJ2-7,CSASPTYEQYF,TGCAGTGCTAGTCCCACCTACGAGCAGTACTTC
TRBV24-1,.,.,TRBJ2-3,CATSDGTAGATDTQYF,TGTGCCACCAGTGATGGTACGGCAGGGGCCACAGATACGCAGTATTTT
TRBV24-1,.,.,TRBJ2-3,CATSDLEPRICRTAKDTQYF,TGTGCCACCAGTGATCTGGAACCCCGGATCTGCAGGACCGCTAAAGATACGCAGTATTTT
TRBV7-9,.,.,TRBJ2-7,CASSLVGRETYEQYF,TGTGCCAGCAGCTTAGTCGGGAGAGAAACCTACGAGCAGTACTTC
TRBV7-9,TRBD2,many,TRBJ2-3,CASSSFVGRADTQYF,TGTGCCAGCAGCTCCTTCGTGGGGAGGGCAGATACGCAGTATTTT
TRBV5-6,.,many,TRBJ1-4,CASSFGVAQWAGEEKLFF,TGTGCCAGCAGCTTTGGGGTCGCACAGTGGGCCGGGGAGGAAAAACTGTTTTTT
TRBV30,.,.,TRBJ1-1,CAWSEGSNTEAFF,TGTGCCTGGAGCGAGGGAAGTAACACTGAAGCTTTCTTT
TRBV7-6,.,few,TRBJ1-4,CASSFTQGGDEKLFF,TGTGCCAGCAGCTTCACACAGGGTGGCGATGAAAAACTGTTTTTT
TRBV19,.,many,TRBJ2-3,CASSTEGPMKLPDTQYF,TGTGCCAGTAGCACAGAAGGACCCATGAAGTTACCGGATACGCAGTATTTT
TRBV4-1,.,.,TRBJ1-5,CASSPGQYGDYGQPQHF,TGCGCCAGCAGCCCTGGACAGTATGGGGATTATGGTCAGCCCCAGCATTTT
TRBV5-1,TRBD1,few,TRBJ1-1,CASSHPRQGEGNTEAFF,TGCGCCAGCAGCCACCCAAGACAGGGTGAAGGGAACACTGAAGCTTTCTTT
TRBV20-1,TRBD2,.,TRBJ2-1,CSARPPSGGANEQFF,TGCAGTGCTAGACCTCCTAGCGGGGGGGCCAATGAGCAGTTCTTC
TRBV4-2,TRBD1,few,TRBJ1-2,CASSQVTGVYYGYTF,TGTGCCAGCAGCCAAGTTACAGGGGTATACTATGGCTACACCTTC
TRBV18,.,.,TRBJ1-1,CASSPKKNTEAFF,TGTGCCAGCTCACCAAAAAAAAACACTGAAGCTTTCTTT
TRBV20-1,.,.,TRBJ1-4,CSATYRASNEKLFF,TGCAGTGCTACTTACCGGGCTTCTAATGAAAAACTGTTTTTT
TRBV6-5,.,few,TRBJ2-1,CASSQSGLLDGSYNEQFF,TGTGCCAGCAGTCAAAGTGGACTCCTTGACGGCTCCTACAATGAGCAGTTCTTC
TRBV20-1,.,.,TRBJ1-2,CSARAGALGDYGYTF,TGCAGTGCTAGAGCTGGGGCGCTAGGAGACTATGGCTACACCTTC